This TCR beta chain was profiled in a study of OX40 agonist ivuxolimab in advanced cancers. A few counts support this clone. The length of the CDR3 is 14 residues. Unmatched junction bases numbered 5, after V lost 3 bases and J lost 7 bases. Germline assignment: CDR1 SGHNT and CDR2 YYREEE (reference sequence). TCRdb keeps only in-frame clones here, not all; method: immunoSEQ multiplex PCR. The table has 90,000 to 100,000 clones, around 85% seen once. Sequences were derived from CD4+ or CD8+ T cells sorted from blood, sampled in a trial of the OX40 agonist ivuxolimab. This sequence was found in an adult with an advanced solid tumor such as melanoma, head and neck, liver or kidney cancer. The chain is built from TRBV5-4 and TRBJ2-1, with 9 bases identical to TRBD1. This chain's CDR3 is CASSSGTGLNEQFF. For the CDR3, the DNA is TGTGCCAGCAGCTCAGGGACAGGGCTAAATGAGCAGTTCTTC. Variable domain in full (rest from reference TRBV5-4 and TRBJ2-1): ETGVTQSPTHLIKTRGQQVTLRCSSQSGHNTVSWYQQALGQGPQFIFQYYREEENGRGNFPPRFSGLQFPNYSSELNVNALELDDSALYLCASSSGTGLNEQFFGPGTRLTVL.